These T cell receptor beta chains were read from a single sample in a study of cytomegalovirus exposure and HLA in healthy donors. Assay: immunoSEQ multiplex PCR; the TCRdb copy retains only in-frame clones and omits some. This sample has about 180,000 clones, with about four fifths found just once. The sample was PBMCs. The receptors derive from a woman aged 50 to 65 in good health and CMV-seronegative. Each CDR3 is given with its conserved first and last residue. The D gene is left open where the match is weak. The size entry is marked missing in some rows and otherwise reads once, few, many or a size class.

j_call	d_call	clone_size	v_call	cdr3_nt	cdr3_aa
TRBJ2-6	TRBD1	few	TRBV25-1	TGTGCCAGCAGTGAAAGGGGGCTCACTGGGGCCAACGTCCTGACTTTC	CASSERGLTGANVLTF
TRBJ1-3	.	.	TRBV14	TGTGCCAGCAGTTCGACAGCTTCTGGAAACACCATATATTTT	CASSSTASGNTIYF
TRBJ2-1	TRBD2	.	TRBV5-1	TGCGCCAGCAGCTTGGGACTAGCGGGCGACAATGAGCAGTTCTTC	CASSLGLAGDNEQFF
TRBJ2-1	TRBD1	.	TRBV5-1	TGCGCCAGCAAAACTGAGACAGGGGACTACAATGAGCAGTTCTTC	CASKTETGDYNEQFF
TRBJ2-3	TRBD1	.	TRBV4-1	TGCGCCAGCAGCCAAGACCGGGACAGGGCGCAGTATTTT	CASSQDRDRAQYF
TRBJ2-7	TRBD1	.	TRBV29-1	TGCAGCGTGGGAAGGGACAGGGGGCTTTACGAGCAGTACTTC	CSVGRDRGLYEQYF
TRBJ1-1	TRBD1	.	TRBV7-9	TGTTCCAGCAGCTTAGCGTCAGGGGGACGTACTGAAGCTTTCTTT	CSSSLASGGRTEAFF
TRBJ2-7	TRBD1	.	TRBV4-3	TGCGCCAGCAGCCAAGATGACGGCAGGGGGTTCCCCTACGAGCAGTACTTC	CASSQDDGRGFPYEQYF
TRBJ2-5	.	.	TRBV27	TGTGCCAGCAGGGCCAGACAAGAGACCCAGTACTTC	CASRARQETQYF
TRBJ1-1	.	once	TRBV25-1	TGTGCCAGCAGCCGGGGGGGTGGAGCTTTCTTT	CASSRGGGAFF
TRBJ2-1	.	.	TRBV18	TGTGCCAGCTCACCAGCTGTCACGGTGTACAATGAGCAGTTCTTC	CASSPAVTVYNEQFF
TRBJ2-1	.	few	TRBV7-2	TGTGCCAGCAGCTTACACTACAATGAGCAGTTCTTC	CASSLHYNEQFF
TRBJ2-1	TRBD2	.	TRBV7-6	TGTGCCAGCAGCTTGGGGCGGGAGGGTTCACCGAACCCTTCGAATGAGCAGTTCTTC	CASSLGREGSPNPSNEQFF
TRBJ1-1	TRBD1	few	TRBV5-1	TGCGCCAGCACTTTAGGGGGCCACACTGAAGCTTTCTTT	CASTLGGHTEAFF
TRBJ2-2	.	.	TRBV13	TGTGCCAGCAGCTCGGCCGGGACTCACAACACCGGGGAGCTGTTTTTT	CASSSAGTHNTGELFF
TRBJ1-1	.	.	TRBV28	TGTGCCAGCAGTAGGGGGTTGGGCACTGAAGCTTTCTTT	CASSRGLGTEAFF
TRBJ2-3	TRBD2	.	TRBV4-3	TGCGCCAGCAGCCGAAAGTTGGCCGCTAGCGGGGCGAACACAGATACGCAGTATTTT	CASSRKLAASGANTDTQYF
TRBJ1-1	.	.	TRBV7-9	TGTGCCAGCAGCTTTACCACTATACAGGGCACTGAAGCTTTCTTT	CASSFTTIQGTEAFF
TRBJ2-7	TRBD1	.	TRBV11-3	TGTGCCAGCAGCTTAGATGGGACAGGGGGGATTTACGAGCAGTACTTC	CASSLDGTGGIYEQYF
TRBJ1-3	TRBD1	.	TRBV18	TGTGCCAGCTCCCCGGACAGGTCCTCTGGAAACACCATATATTTT	CASSPDRSSGNTIYF
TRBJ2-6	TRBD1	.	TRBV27	TGTGCCAGCAGTTTAGGATGGGACAGGGTGATAAAGGACTCTGGGGCCAACGTCCTGACTTTC	CASSLGWDRVIKDSGANVLTF
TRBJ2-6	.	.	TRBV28	TGTGCCAGCAGCCCTGTCGAGACTGGGGCCAACGTCCTGACTTTC	CASSPVETGANVLTF
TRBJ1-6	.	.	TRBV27	TGTGCCAGCAGTTTAAAGTTTGCAGGGCGGTTTTCACCCCTCCACTTT	CASSLKFAGRFSPLHF
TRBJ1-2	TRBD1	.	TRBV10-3	TGTGCCATCAGTGAGAACCCGGGACAGAGTGAAGCTAACTATGGCTACACCTTC	CAISENPGQSEANYGYTF
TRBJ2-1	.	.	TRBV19	TGTGCCAGTAGTAGTCAGGTGATCAATGAGCAGTTCTTC	CASSSQVINEQFF
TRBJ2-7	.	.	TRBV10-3	TGTGCCATCAGCCAAGGGGGAGCGGCAGCGGTGGTAGGGCAGTACTTC	CAISQGGAAAVVGQYF
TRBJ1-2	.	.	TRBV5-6	TGTGCCAGCAGCTTGGACTTCAGGGTTTACTATGGCTACACCTTC	CASSLDFRVYYGYTF
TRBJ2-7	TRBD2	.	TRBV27	TGTGCCAGCAGTTTTAGTCTAGCGGGATCCTACGAGCAGTACTTC	CASSFSLAGSYEQYF
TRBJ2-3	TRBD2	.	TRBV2	TGTGCCAGCAGTCGACTAGCGGGAGCGGAAGATACGCAGTATTTT	CASSRLAGAEDTQYF
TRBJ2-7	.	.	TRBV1	TGCACCAGCAGCCTTCGCGGGGCAGGGAATGCCTACGAGCAGTACTTC	CTSSLRGAGNAYEQYF
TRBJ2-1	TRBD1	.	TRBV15	TGTGCCACCAGCCGGGACAGGATTAATGAGCAGTTCTTC	CATSRDRINEQFF
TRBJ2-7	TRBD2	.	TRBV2	TGTGCCAGCAGATCTAGCGGGAGTCTCCACGAGCAGTACTTC	CASRSSGSLHEQYF
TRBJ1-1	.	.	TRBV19	TGTGCCAGTAGCGCGGTCAGGGGTAGAGCTTTCTTT	CASSAVRGRAFF
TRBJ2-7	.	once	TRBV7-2	TGTGCCAGCAGCCCTCGGACTACCTTGGTTGAGCAGTACTTC	CASSPRTTLVEQYF
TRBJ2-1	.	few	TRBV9	TGTGCCAGCAGCGTTCAGGGGACGAATGAGCAGTTCTTC	CASSVQGTNEQFF
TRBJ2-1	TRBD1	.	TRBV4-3	TGCGCCAGCAGCCCACGATCTGGACAGGGCGTATACAATGAGCAGTTCTTC	CASSPRSGQGVYNEQFF
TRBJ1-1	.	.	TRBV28	TGTGCCAGCAGGCCCAACCGGGATCTTCCTGAAGCTTTCTTT	CASRPNRDLPEAFF
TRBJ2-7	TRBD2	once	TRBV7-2	TGTGCCAGCAGCTCGCCAGTAAGCGGGAGCTACGAGCAGTACTTC	CASSSPVSGSYEQYF
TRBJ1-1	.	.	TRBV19	TGTGCCATCTATTTCGGCACTGAAGCTTTCTTT	CAIYFGTEAFF
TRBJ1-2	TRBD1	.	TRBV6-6	TGTGCCAGCAGCTCGACAGGGCCCAGCTATGGCTACACCTTC	CASSSTGPSYGYTF
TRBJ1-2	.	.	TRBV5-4	TGTGCCAGCAGCTTGAAACAGACGCCCTATGGCTACACCTTC	CASSLKQTPYGYTF
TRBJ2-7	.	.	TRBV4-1	TGCGCCAGCAGCCAAGATAGAGGAACCACATACGAGCAGTACTTC	CASSQDRGTTYEQYF
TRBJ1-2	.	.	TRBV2	TGTGCCAGCATAGCCGTCGAGAACTATGGCTACACCTTC	CASIAVENYGYTF
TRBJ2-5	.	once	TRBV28	TGTGCCAGCAGTTACAATCAGGTGATGATGGAGACCCAGTACTTC	CASSYNQVMMETQYF
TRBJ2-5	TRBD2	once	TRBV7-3	TGTGCCAGCAGCAAGCTTCTACCCCGGGGGGGACACCGAGAGACCCAGTACTTC	CASSKLLPRGGHRETQYF
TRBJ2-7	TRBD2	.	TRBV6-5	TGTGCCAGCGGGTTAGCGGGAAGCTCCTACGAGCAGTACTTC	CASGLAGSSYEQYF
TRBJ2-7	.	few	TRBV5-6	TGTGCCAGCAGCGTAGGGGTCGAGCAGTACTTC	CASSVGVEQYF
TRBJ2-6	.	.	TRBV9	TGTGCCAGCAGCGTAGCGGGGAATGGGGCCAACGTCCTGACTTTC	CASSVAGNGANVLTF
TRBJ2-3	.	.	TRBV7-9	TGTGCCAGCAGCTTACCCTTGGCCGGCACGGGTCCTAGCACAGATACGCAGTATTTT	CASSLPLAGTGPSTDTQYF
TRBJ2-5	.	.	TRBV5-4	TGTGCCAGCAGCTTGGCCAGAGAGGGGGGGGGAGGAGAGACCCAGTACTTC	CASSLAREGGGGETQYF
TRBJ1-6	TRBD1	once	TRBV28	TGTGCCAGCAGCCGGCAGGGGGCATGGGATTCACCCCTCCACTTT	CASSRQGAWDSPLHF
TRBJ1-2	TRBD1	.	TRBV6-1	TGTGCCAGCAGGGACAGGGCTAACTATGGCTACACCTTC	CASRDRANYGYTF
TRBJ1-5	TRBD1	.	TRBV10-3	TGTGCCATCGGACAGGATTATAGCAATCAGCCCCAGCATTTT	CAIGQDYSNQPQHF
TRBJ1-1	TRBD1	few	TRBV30	TGTGCCTGGAGTGTACAGGGGAGCACTGAAGCTTTCTTT	CAWSVQGSTEAFF